This T cell receptor (beta chain) was recovered during a study of beta chain features in type 1 diabetes. This clone was detected a few times. The antigen remains undetermined. Cell sorting via CD45RO/CCR7/CD25/CD127/CD95/CD27 was performed to obtain CD4+ naive, central memory, regulatory and stem cell-like memory cells. Germline V lookup: CDR1 SGHRS, CDR2 YFSETQ. The CDR3 is 17 amino acids. The V end was cut by 0 bases, the J end by 6 bases, with 21 bases between. Findings of the study overall: Shorter TCRB CDR3s, moderately but significantly so, marked every one of the four CD4+ subsets in Type 1 diabetes patients.

Expressed TCRB transcripts were sequenced, since all the RNA that had been isolated was reverse transcribed. Only in-frame clones appear in the TCRdb table, and some are missing; sequencing was by immunoSEQ multiplex PCR. The data show fewer than 500,000 clones, approximately 15% seen once. V and J are TRBV5-1 and TRBJ1-1; D remains unclear. The TCR sequence derives from a man aged 25-45 years in good health. The sequencing sample was made of naive CD4+ T cells from blood. The CDR3 loop is CASSLEPASKVFAEAFF. The CDR3 DNA reads TGCGCCAGCAGCTTGGAACCAGCCAGCAAGGTCTTCGCTGAAGCTTTCTTT. The variable domain in full, completed from reference TRBV5-1 and TRBJ1-1, reads KAGVTQTPRYLIKTRGQQVTLSCSPISGHRSVSWYQQTPGQGLQFLFEYFSETQRNKGNFPGRFSGRQFSNSRSEMNVSTLELGDSALYLCASSLEPASKVFAEAFFGQGTRLTVV.